This TCR beta chain is from a study of cytomegalovirus exposure and HLA in healthy donors. The PCR was carried out with 60 Vbeta primers and 13 Jbeta primers. The data were produced by immunoSEQ multiplex PCR, yet TCRdb's version contains in-frame clones alone and is incomplete. This repertoire shows about 130,000 clones, roughly 78% found once; its top ten account for about 3.3%. The sample was PBMCs. This receptor was taken from a male donor in good health and CMV-seronegative.

The CDR3 sequence: CASIGWGQSAGELFF. The CDR3 DNA reads as TGTGCCAGCATAGGGTGGGGACAGTCGGCCGGGGAGCTGTTTTTT. The chain couples TRBV6-1 to TRBJ2-2; 7 nucleotides agree with TRBD1. CDR3 size: 15 residues. The J segment lost 6 bases and the V segment lost 7 bases, leaving 11 bases of the junction unmatched. CDR1 and CDR2 from the germline V gene are MNHNS and SASEGT.